One and the same sample provided the 4 T cell receptor beta chains below, sequenced in a study of T-cell reconstitution after alpha-beta-depleted transplantation in children. Unique molecular identifiers tagged the TCRbeta library. TCRdb used MiXCR to reprocess the PCR reads, holding one entry per CDR3 protein. The table lists more than 450,000 distinct CDR3 sequences, 15% to 20% of them singletons. The specimen was PBMCs from the stem cell graft donor, collected from the stem cell graft. The receptors stem from a human donor who donated a stem cell graft to a child with acute lymphoblastic leukemia.

CDR3 sequence: CASSLGRGGSYEQYF. The CDR3 DNA follows: TGTGCCAGCAGTTTGGGCAGGGGTGGATCCTACGAGCAGTACTTC. The chain combines TRBV12-3 or TRBV12-4 with TRBJ2-7, with D possibly matching TRBD1 (6 bases). The ends were cut back, 3 bases at V and 1 base at J, with 13 bases in the middle. This CDR3 is 15 amino acids long.

The V gene is TRBV18, the J gene TRBJ2-7, with D hard to call. The CDR3 has 12 amino acids. Trimming left V 5 bases short and J 4 bases short, with 9 bases between. Germline V lookup: CDR1 KGHSH, CDR2 LQKENI. The CDR3 protein is CASSSTKYEQYF. Written as DNA, the CDR3 is TGTGCCAGCTCATCGACCAAATACGAGCAGTACTTC. The complete variable domain, with remaining parts taken from reference TRBV18 and TRBJ2-7, reads NAGVMQNPRHLVRRRGQEARLRCSPMKGHSHVYWYRQLPEEGLKFMVYLQKENIIDESGMPKERFSAEFPKEGPSILRIQQVVRGDSAAYFCASSSTKYEQYFGPGTRLTVT.

The V call is TRBV29-1, the J call TRBJ1-1, with 8 bases lining up with TRBD1. This CDR3 is 14 amino acids long. Germline trimming cut 4 bases from V and 1 base from J; bases unmatched to any gene: 5. Germline lookup yields CDR1 SQVTM and CDR2 ANQGSEA. CDR3 in DNA: TGCAGCGTTGCCCAGGGGGCCTGGAACACTGAAGCTTTCTTT. The encoded protein is CSVAQGAWNTEAFF.

V is TRBV28 and J is TRBJ2-7, with TRBD1 as a possible D gene (5 bases). The CDR3 loop spans 14 amino acids. V lost 5 bases, J lost 5 bases, and 16 bases lay in between. Germline V gene lookup returns CDR1 MDHEN and CDR2 SYDVKM. This CDR3 is CASSGPNRNHEQYF. DNA for the CDR3: TGTGCCAGCAGTGGACCGAACAGGAACCACGAGCAGTACTTC.